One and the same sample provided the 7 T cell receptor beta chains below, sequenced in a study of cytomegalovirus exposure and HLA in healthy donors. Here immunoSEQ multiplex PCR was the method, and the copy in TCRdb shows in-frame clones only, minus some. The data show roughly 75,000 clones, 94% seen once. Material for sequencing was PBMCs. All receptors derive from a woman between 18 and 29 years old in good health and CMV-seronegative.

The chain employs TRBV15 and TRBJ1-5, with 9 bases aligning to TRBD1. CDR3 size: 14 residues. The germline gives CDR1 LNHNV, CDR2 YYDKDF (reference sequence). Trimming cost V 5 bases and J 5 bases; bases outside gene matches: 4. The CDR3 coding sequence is TGTGCCACCAGCTCGGGACAGGGTCATCAGCCCCAGCATTTT. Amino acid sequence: CATSSGQGHQPQHF.

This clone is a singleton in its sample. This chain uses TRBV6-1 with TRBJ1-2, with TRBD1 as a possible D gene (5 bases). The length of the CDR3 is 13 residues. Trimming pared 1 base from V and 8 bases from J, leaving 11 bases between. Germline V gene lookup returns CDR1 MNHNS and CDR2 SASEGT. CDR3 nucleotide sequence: TGTGCCAGCAGTGAAGGGAGGGGTTGGGGCTACACCTTC. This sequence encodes CASSEGRGWGYTF.

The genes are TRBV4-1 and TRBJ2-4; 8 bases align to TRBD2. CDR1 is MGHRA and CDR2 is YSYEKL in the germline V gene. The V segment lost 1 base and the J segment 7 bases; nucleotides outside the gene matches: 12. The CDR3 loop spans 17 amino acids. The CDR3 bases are TGCGCCAGCAGCCAAGGTTCGGTCCGGGGGGGGAGTAACATTCAGTACTTC. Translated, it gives CASSQGSVRGGSNIQYF.

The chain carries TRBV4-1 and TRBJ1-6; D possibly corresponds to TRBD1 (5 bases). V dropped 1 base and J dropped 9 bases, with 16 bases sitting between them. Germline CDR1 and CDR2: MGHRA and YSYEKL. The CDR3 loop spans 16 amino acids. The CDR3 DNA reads TGCGCCAGCAGCCAAGCCCCCCGGCGGGGCAGTTCACCCCTCCACTTT. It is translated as CASSQAPRRGSSPLHF.

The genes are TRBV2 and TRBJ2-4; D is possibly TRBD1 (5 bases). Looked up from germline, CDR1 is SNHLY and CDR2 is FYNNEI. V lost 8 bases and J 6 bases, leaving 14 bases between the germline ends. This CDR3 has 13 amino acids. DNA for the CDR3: TGTGCCAGCTGCAGGGATATCGGAAACATTCAGTACTTC. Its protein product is CASCRDIGNIQYF.

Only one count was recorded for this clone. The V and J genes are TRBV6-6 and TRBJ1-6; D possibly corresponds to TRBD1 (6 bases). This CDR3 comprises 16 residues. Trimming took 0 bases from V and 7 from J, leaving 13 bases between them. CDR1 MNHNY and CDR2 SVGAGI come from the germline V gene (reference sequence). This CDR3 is CASSYSRDTANSPLHF. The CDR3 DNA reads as TGTGCCAGCAGTTACTCGAGGGACACCGCCAATTCACCCCTCCACTTT.

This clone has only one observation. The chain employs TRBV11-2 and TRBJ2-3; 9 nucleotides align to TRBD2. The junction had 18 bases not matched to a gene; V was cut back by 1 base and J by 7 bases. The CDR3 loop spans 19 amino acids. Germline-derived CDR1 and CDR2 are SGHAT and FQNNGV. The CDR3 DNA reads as TGTGCCAGCAGCTTAGTCGAACGGGAAGTAGCGGGAGAACGAAATACGCAGTATTTT. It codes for CASSLVEREVAGERNTQYF.